This T cell receptor (beta chain) was recovered during a study of siplizumab effects on memory and regulatory T cells. TCRdb keeps only in-frame clones here, not all; method: immunoSEQ multiplex PCR. The table lists 100,000 or so clones, 94% of them singletons. CDR1 SGHRS and CDR2 YFSETQ come from the germline V gene. Trimming took 2 bases from V and 5 from J; bases not matched to a gene: 5. CDR3 length: 14 amino acids. The receptor's source is a human donor in good health. Sequenced material: Tregs sorted from blood. The chain has TRBV5-1 and TRBJ2-7; 9 bases are shared with TRBD2. CDR3: CASSFAAGGDEQYF. CDR3 in DNA: TGCGCCAGCAGCTTCGCGGCGGGAGGGGACGAGCAGTACTTC. The entire variable domain, with the rest obtained from reference TRBV5-1 and TRBJ2-7, is as follows: KAGVTQTPRYLIKTRGQQVTLSCSPISGHRSVSWYQQTPGQGLQFLFEYFSETQRNKGNFPGRFSGRQFSNSRSEMNVSTLELGDSALYLCASSFAAGGDEQYFGPGTRLTVT.